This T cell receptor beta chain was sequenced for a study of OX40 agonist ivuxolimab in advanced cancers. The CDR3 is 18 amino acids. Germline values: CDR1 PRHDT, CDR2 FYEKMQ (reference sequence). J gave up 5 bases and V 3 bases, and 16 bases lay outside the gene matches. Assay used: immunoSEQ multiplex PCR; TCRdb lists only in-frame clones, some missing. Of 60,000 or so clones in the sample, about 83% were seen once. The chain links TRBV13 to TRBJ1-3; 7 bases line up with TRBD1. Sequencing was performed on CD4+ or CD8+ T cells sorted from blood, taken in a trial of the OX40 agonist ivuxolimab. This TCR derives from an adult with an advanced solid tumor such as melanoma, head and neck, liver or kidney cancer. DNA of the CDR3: TGTGCCAGCAGCTTGTCAACAGGGGCCCAGAACCTCAGAAACACCATATATTTT. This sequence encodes CASSLSTGAQNLRNTIYF.